The 5 T cell receptor beta chains given below trace back to one sample, sequenced in a study of T cells after yellow fever vaccination. TCRdb re-derived calls from the 5' RACE reads in MiXCR, one entry per CDR3 protein. The table lists hundreds of thousands of distinct CDR3 sequences, about 13% of them singletons. The sequenced sample was PBMCs, obtained on the day of the yellow fever booster vaccination. Every receptor here comes from a man aged 25 to 45 who received the YFV17D yellow fever vaccine.

The rearrangement uses TRBV7-2 and TRBJ2-7; D not resolved. Germline lookup yields CDR1 SGHTA and CDR2 FQGNSA. CDR3 length: 15 amino acids. Trimming cost V 5 bases and J 0 bases, with 14 bases left between them. In DNA form, the CDR3 reads TGTGCCAGCAGCGAATCGAGGTCCGTCTCCTACGAGCAGTACTTC. Translated, it gives CASSESRSVSYEQYF.

This clonotype was observed a handful of times. One end of the junction fails to match germline, which may point to a read error. The V and J genes are TRBV7-2 and TRBJ1-2; 7 bases match TRBD1. Germline V gene sequence: CDR1 SGHTA, CDR2 FQGNSA. The CDR3 totals 16 residues. The CDR3 DNA reads as TGTGCCAGCAGATTAGACAGGGAGGATCGAATCTATGGCTACACCTTC. Its protein is CASRLDREDRIYGYTF. The variable domain in full, with the rest retrieved from reference TRBV7-2 and TRBJ1-2, is GAGVSQSPSNKVTEKGKDVELRCDPISGHTALYWYRQSLGQGLEFLIYFQGNSAPDKSGLPSDRFSAERTGGSVSTLTIQRTQQEDSAVYLCASRLDREDRIYGYTFGSGTRLTVV.

J is TRBJ2-3 and V is TRBV7-6; the D call may be TRBD1 or TRBD2 (5 bases each). There are 16 residues in the CDR3. CDR1 is SGHVS, CDR2 FNYEAQ, per germline. V lost 5 bases and J 5 bases, leaving 20 bases between the germline ends. The CDR3 nucleotides are TGTGCCAGCAGCCTCAGGAAGGGACGGCAGGGAGATACGCAGTATTTT. It yields the protein CASSLRKGRQGDTQYF.

V gene TRBV5-6 combines with J gene TRBJ2-1, with TRBD2 matching 7 bases. Trimming took 4 bases from V and 10 from J; bases not matched to a gene: 8. The CDR3 length is 13 residues. Germline V lookup: CDR1 SGHDT, CDR2 YYEEEE. The CDR3 loop reads CASSPIGRGEQFF. CDR3 coding DNA: TGTGCCAGCAGCCCCATCGGGCGGGGGGAGCAGTTCTTC.

There are a few counts of this clonotype. The chain is built from TRBV29-1 and TRBJ2-1; no clear D. Germline V gives CDR1 SQVTM, CDR2 ANQGSEA. The V and J ends lost 1 base and 3 bases respectively, with 16 bases between them. The CDR3 has 16 amino acids. The DNA for the CDR3 is TGCAGCGTTGAAGGTAATTCAGGCCTCGGCTACAATGAGCAGTTCTTC. Residues: CSVEGNSGLGYNEQFF.